One and the same sample provided the 21 T cell receptor beta chains below, sequenced in a study of cytomegalovirus exposure and HLA in healthy donors. Clones were read by immunoSEQ multiplex PCR, and TCRdb kept only the in-frame ones, dropping some. The sample lists about 95,000 clones, roughly 85% occurring once. The sequenced sample was PBMCs. The receptors here all came from a man in his late teens or twenties in good health and CMV-seropositive.

The CDR3, as DNA: TGTGCCAGCAGTGCAGGGTTTACCTACGAGCAGTACTTC. Translating gives CASSAGFTYEQYF. The chain is built from TRBV6-5 and TRBJ2-7; weak D call: TRBD1 (5 bases). Trimming shortened V by 5 bases and J by 2 bases, and 10 bases separated the two germline ends. CDR1 is MNHEY and CDR2 is SVGAGI in the germline V gene. The CDR3 runs 13 residues.

The chain is built from TRBV7-3 and TRBJ2-2; 13 bases match TRBD2. The CDR3 contains 17 residues. Looked up from germline, CDR1 is SGHTA and CDR2 is FQGTGA. V trimming: 3 bases; J trimming: 0 bases; junction bases outside the gene matches: 1. This CDR3 reads CASSLGTSGTNTGELFF. The CDR3 coding sequence is TGTGCCAGCAGCTTGGGGACTAGCGGGACGAACACCGGGGAGCTGTTTTTT.

Concerning this clone itself: The sample carries other DNA sequences with the same CDR3. The gene calls are TRBV6-5 and TRBJ1-1; weak D call: TRBD1 (5 bases). Germline V CDR1 and CDR2: MNHEY, SVGAGI. V lost 6 bases to trimming and J lost 1 base, with 12 bases between them. This CDR3 is 14 amino acids long. The CDR3, as DNA: TGTGCCAGCAGCTTCGGGGGGACGAACACTGAAGCTTTCTTT. Amino acid sequence: CASSFGGTNTEAFF.

This chain links TRBV5-6 with TRBJ2-7; 7 bases match TRBD2. The CDR3 length is 15 residues. Germline V gene data show CDR1 as SGHDT and CDR2 as YYEEEE. V lost 2 bases, J lost 3 bases, and 8 bases stayed unmatched. The CDR3 DNA reads TGTGCCAGCAGCTTACCGTGGACTAGTGACTACGAGCAGTACTTC. It encodes CASSLPWTSDYEQYF.

This clone was counted ten times or more. This chain links TRBV5-5 with TRBJ2-1, with TRBD1 matching 7 bases. This CDR3 is 15 amino acids long. Trimming at V came to 7 bases and at J to 9 bases, leaving 16 bases not matched to a gene. CDR1 and CDR2 from the germline V gene are SGHKS and YYEKEE (reference sequence). The CDR3 reads CASGWISTGFGEQFF. CDR3 coding DNA: TGTGCCAGCGGATGGATCTCGACAGGGTTCGGTGAGCAGTTCTTC.

The J gene is TRBJ2-3, the V gene TRBV5-1; 10 positions agree with TRBD2. The CDR3 consists of 15 residues. Trimming cost V 3 bases and J 5 bases; bases outside gene matches: 6. Germline lookup yields CDR1 SGHRS and CDR2 YFSETQ. The CDR3 protein is CASSSSRLAGDTQYF. The CDR3 bases are TGCGCCAGCAGCTCCTCACGACTAGCGGGAGATACGCAGTATTTT.

This clone was seen a few times. The chain employs TRBV9 and TRBJ2-1; D is ambiguous. The CDR3 covers 17 residues. Germline loops: CDR1 SGDLS, CDR2 YYNGEE. Deletions cut 3 bases from V and 2 bases from J, with 18 bases between. The CDR3 is CASSADPPHVTYNEQFF. CDR3 DNA sequence: TGTGCCAGCAGCGCCGATCCTCCACACGTCACCTACAATGAGCAGTTCTTC.

The chain joins TRBV27 to TRBJ1-2; 8 bases align to TRBD1. The V and J ends lost 4 bases and 0 bases, in that order; junction bases with no gene match: 7. The length of the CDR3 is 16 residues. Germline CDR1 reads MNHEY; CDR2 reads SMNVEV (reference sequence). This chain's CDR3 is CASSWTGTGANYGYTF. CDR3 in DNA: TGTGCCAGCAGTTGGACCGGGACAGGAGCTAACTATGGCTACACCTTC.

The chain recombines TRBV28 with TRBJ2-1, with a possible D match to TRBD1 (5 bases). Germline CDR1 and CDR2: MDHEN and SYDVKM. The CDR3 is made up of 14 amino acids. V was pared by 3 bases and J by 4 bases, with 10 bases between. The CDR3 coding sequence is TGTGCCAGCAGTTTCCGAAGGGGATACAATGAGCAGTTCTTC. Protein: CASSFRRGYNEQFF.

V and J are TRBV2 and TRBJ2-3; no reliable D call. Germline V lookup: CDR1 SNHLY, CDR2 FYNNEI. Trimming took off 4 bases at V and 4 bases at J, with 9 bases between the two ends. CDR3 length equals 13 residues. The CDR3 sequence is CASSVVSADTQYF. In DNA, the CDR3 is TGTGCCAGCAGTGTGGTCAGCGCAGATACGCAGTATTTT. Drawing the rest from reference TRBV2 and TRBJ2-3, the complete variable domain is EPEVTQTPSHQVTQMGQEVILRCVPISNHLYFYWYRQILGQKVEFLVSFYNNEISEKSEIFDDQFSVERPDGSNFTLKIRSTKLEDSAMYFCASSVVSADTQYFGPGTRLTVL.

The chain employs TRBV6-1 and TRBJ2-1; TRBD2 matches at 9 bases. CDR3 length equals 15 residues. With V trimmed by 3 bases and J by 5 bases, 5 bases remained unmatched. The germline CDR1 and CDR2 sequences are MNHNS and SASEGT. The CDR3 here is CASSESGRLNNEQFF. Written as DNA, the CDR3 is TGTGCCAGCAGTGAGAGCGGGAGGCTAAACAATGAGCAGTTCTTC.

The chain employs TRBV11-2 and TRBJ2-7, with TRBD2 identical over 9 bases. Germline assignment: CDR1 SGHAT and CDR2 FQNNGV. This CDR3 spans 15 amino acids. Unmatched junction bases numbered 4, after V lost 1 base and J lost 3 bases. The CDR3, as DNA: TGTGCCAGCAGCTTAGGTGCGACTAGCGGCTACGAGCAGTACTTC. As protein: CASSLGATSGYEQYF.

The CDR3 bases are TGTGCCAGCAGTGTGGGACAGGGAGAGACCCAGTACTTC. Its protein product is CASSVGQGETQYF. This chain connects TRBV28 to TRBJ2-5, with 9 bases matching TRBD1. The CDR3 runs 13 residues. Germline values: CDR1 MDHEN, CDR2 SYDVKM. Trimming removed 5 bases from V and 4 bases from J; junction bases left unmatched: 2.

This clone was counted once. The chain joins TRBV5-1 to TRBJ2-1; tentatively, D is TRBD2 (6 bases). The V and J ends lost 4 bases and 8 bases respectively, with 10 bases between them. Germline CDR1 is SGHRS and CDR2 is YFSETQ. The CDR3 sequence is 12 residues long. CDR3 region: CASSRLGHEQFF. CDR3 coding DNA: TGCGCCAGCAGCCGACTAGGCCATGAGCAGTTCTTC. The full variable domain, in which reference TRBV5-1 and TRBJ2-1 provide the parts outside the CDR3, is KAGVTQTPRYLIKTRGQQVTLSCSPISGHRSVSWYQQTPGQGLQFLFEYFSETQRNKGNFPGRFSGRQFSNSRSEMNVSTLELGDSALYLCASSRLGHEQFFGPGTRLTVL.

V usage is TRBV7-2 and J usage is TRBJ2-2, with a possible D match to TRBD2 (6 bases). The CDR3 length is 16 residues. V lost 5 bases to trimming and J lost 1 base, with 14 bases between them. CDR1 and CDR2 (germline): SGHTA, FQGNSA. CDR3 sequence (DNA): TGTGCCAGCAGCCCACCGGGACTTTTGAACACCGGGGAGCTGTTTTTT. Its protein product is CASSPPGLLNTGELFF.

This rearrangement joins TRBV5-1 to TRBJ2-3, with TRBD1 matching over 7 bases. The CDR3 covers 15 residues. Germline trimming cut 4 bases from V and 1 base from J; bases unmatched to any gene: 6. CDR1 SGHRS and CDR2 YFSETQ come from the germline V gene. CDR3 loop: CASSGTAGGTDTQYF. CDR3 nucleotide sequence: TGCGCCAGCAGCGGGACAGCCGGAGGCACAGATACGCAGTATTTT.

The chain has TRBV10-2 and TRBJ2-7, with D perhaps matching TRBD2 (6 bases). The CDR3 is made up of 12 amino acids. Germline lookup yields CDR1 WSHSY and CDR2 SAAADI. Trimming pared 2 bases from V and 6 bases from J, leaving 8 bases between. CDR3 amino acids: CASSEAEGEQYV. CDR3 nucleotides: TGCGCCAGCAGTGAGGCGGAGGGCGAGCAGTACGTC.

This sequence joins TRBV11-3 and TRBJ2-5; TRBD2 matches at 8 bases. Germline CDR1 SGHNT, CDR2 YENEEA. The junction had 8 bases not matched to a gene; V was cut back by 8 bases and J by 9 bases. CDR3 length equals 12 residues. The CDR3 DNA reads as TGTGCCAGCCGGGAACGGGGGGGCCCCCAGTACTTC. Translating it yields CASRERGGPQYF.

This chain joins TRBV10-3 and TRBJ2-5; tentatively, D is TRBD2 (5 bases). The CDR3 contains 15 residues. Trimming took 4 bases from V and 5 from J, leaving 17 bases between them. Looked up from germline, CDR1 is ENHRY and CDR2 is SYGVKD. As DNA, the CDR3 is TGTGCCATCAGTGCGGGTGGGAGCGTAGGGGAGACCCAGTACTTC. Residues: CAISAGGSVGETQYF.

The chain carries TRBV4-1 and TRBJ1-1; D gene unclear. CDR3 size: 14 residues. The V and J ends lost 1 base and 0 bases respectively, with 6 bases between them. Germline V CDR1 and CDR2: MGHRA, YSYEKL. The DNA for the CDR3 is TGCGCCAGCAGCCAAGTTCCCGTGAACACTGAAGCTTTCTTT. Protein: CASSQVPVNTEAFF.

This chain joins TRBV5-1 and TRBJ2-2, with D unclear. The germline V gene encodes CDR1 SGHRS and CDR2 YFSETQ. This CDR3 comprises 16 residues. Between the trimmed V and J ends, which lost 0 bases and 5 bases, there was a span of 14 bases. For the CDR3, the DNA is TGCGCCAGCAGCTTGGGAATTTCAGGTCGTACCGGGGAGCTGTTTTTT. Its translation: CASSLGISGRTGELFF.